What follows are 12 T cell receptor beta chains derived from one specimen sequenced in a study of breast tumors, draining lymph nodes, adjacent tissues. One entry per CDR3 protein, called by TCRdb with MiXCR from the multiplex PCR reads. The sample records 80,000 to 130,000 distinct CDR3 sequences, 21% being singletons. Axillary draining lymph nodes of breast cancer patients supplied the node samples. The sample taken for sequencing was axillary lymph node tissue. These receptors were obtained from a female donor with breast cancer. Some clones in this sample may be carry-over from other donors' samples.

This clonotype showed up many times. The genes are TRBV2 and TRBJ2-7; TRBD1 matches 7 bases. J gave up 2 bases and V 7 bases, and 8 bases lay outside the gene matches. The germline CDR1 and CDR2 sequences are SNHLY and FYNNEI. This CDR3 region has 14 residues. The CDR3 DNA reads TGTGCCAGCAATGCCGGGACAGAGCCCTACGAGCAGTACTTC. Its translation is CASNAGTEPYEQYF.

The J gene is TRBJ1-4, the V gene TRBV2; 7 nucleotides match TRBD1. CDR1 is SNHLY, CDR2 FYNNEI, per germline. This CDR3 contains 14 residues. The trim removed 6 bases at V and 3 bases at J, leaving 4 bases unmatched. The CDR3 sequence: CASSSGQSNEKLFF. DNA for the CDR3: TGTGCCAGCAGCTCGGGACAGTCTAATGAAAAACTGTTTTTT.

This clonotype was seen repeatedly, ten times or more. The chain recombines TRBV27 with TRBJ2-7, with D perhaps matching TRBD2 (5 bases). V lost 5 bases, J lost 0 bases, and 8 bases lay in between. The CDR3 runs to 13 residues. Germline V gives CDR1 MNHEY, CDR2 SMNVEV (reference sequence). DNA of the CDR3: TGTGCCAGCAGTACGGGGAGCTCCTACGAGCAGTACTTC. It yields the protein CASSTGSSYEQYF.

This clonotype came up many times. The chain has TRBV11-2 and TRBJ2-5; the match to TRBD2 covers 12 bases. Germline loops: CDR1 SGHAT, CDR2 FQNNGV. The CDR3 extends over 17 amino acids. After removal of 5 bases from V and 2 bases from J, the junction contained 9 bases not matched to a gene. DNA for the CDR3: TGTGCCAGCAGCGTGACTAGCGGGGGACTCTCTCAAGAGACCCAGTACTTC. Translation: CASSVTSGGLSQETQYF.

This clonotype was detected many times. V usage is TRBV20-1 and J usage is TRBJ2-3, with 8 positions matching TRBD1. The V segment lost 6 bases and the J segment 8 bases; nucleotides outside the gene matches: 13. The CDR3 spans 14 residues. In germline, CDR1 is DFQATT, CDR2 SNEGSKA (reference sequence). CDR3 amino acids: CSASRTGYAGTQYF. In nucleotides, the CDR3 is TGCAGTGCGAGCCGGACAGGGTACGCAGGTACGCAGTATTTT.

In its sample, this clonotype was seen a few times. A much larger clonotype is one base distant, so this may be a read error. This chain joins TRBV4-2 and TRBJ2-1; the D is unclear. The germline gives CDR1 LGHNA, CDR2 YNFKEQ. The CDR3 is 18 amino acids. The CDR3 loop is CASSQEPAGSQSYNGQFF. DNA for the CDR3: TGTGCCAGCAGCCAAGAACCCGCAGGCAGCCAATCCTACAATGGGCAGTTCTTC.

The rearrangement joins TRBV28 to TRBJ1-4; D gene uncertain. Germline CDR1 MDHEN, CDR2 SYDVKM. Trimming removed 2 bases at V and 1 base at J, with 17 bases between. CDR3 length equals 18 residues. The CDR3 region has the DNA TGTGCCAGCAGTTTACGCGTTGGGGTCGTGGGAACTAATGAAAAACTGTTTTTT. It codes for CASSLRVGVVGTNEKLFF. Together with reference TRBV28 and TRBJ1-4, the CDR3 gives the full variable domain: DVKVTQSSRYLVKRTGEKVFLECVQDMDHENMFWYRQDPGLGLRLIYFSYDVKMKEKGDIPEGYSVSREKKERFSLILESASTNQTSMYLCASSLRVGVVGTNEKLFFGSGTQLSVL.

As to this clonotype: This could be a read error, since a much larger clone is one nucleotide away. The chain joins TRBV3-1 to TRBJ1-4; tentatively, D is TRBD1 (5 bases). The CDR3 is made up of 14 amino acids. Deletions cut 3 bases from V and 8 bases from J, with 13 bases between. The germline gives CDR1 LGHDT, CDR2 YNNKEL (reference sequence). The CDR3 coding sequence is TGTGCCAGCAGCCAGGGACCTCCCGGAGAAAAACTGTTTTTT. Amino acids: CASSQGPPGEKLFF. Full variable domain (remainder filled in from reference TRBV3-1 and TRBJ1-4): DTAVSQTPKYLVTQMGNDKSIKCEQNLGHDTMYWYKQDSKKFLKIMFSYNNKELIINETVPNRFSPKSPDKAHLNLHINSLELGDSAVYFCASSQGPPGEKLFFGSGTQLSVL.

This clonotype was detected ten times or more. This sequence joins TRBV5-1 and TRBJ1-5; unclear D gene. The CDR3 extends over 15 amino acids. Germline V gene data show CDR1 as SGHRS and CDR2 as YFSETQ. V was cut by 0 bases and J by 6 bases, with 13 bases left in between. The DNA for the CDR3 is TGCGCCAGCAGCTTGGCTCCGGTTTCGGGTCAGCCCCAGCATTTT. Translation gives CASSLAPVSGQPQHF.

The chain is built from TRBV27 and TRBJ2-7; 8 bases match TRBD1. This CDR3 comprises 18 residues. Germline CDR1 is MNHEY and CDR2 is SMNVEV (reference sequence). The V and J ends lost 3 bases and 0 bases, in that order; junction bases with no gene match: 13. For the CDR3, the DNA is TGTGCCAGCAGTTTTCGGCAGGGGGCGGTTGCAGGCTCCTACGAGCAGTACTTC. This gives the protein CASSFRQGAVAGSYEQYF.

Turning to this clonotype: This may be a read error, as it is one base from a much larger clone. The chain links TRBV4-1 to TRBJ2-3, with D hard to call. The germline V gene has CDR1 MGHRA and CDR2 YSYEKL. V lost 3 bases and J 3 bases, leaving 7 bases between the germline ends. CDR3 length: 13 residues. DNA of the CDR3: TGCGCCAGCAGCCATGGTATGACAGATACGCAGTATTTT. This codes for CASSHGMTDTQYF.

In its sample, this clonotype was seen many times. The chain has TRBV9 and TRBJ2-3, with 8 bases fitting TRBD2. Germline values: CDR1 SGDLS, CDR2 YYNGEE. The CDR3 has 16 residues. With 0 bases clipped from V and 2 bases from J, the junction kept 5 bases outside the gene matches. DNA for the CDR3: TGTGCCAGCAGCGTAGCTGCGGGGGGTCTCACAGATACGCAGTATTTT. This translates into CASSVAAGGLTDTQYF.